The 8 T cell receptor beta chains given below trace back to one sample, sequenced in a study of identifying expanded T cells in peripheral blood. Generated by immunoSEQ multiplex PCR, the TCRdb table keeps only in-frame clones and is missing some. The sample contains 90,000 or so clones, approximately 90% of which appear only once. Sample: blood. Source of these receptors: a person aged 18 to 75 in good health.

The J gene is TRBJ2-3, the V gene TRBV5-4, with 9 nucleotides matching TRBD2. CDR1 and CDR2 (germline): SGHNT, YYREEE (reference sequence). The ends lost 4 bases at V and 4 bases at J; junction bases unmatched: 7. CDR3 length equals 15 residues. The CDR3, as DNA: TGTGCCAGCAGCCCCCCGGGACTAGCAGCAGATACGCAGTATTTT. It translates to CASSPPGLAADTQYF.

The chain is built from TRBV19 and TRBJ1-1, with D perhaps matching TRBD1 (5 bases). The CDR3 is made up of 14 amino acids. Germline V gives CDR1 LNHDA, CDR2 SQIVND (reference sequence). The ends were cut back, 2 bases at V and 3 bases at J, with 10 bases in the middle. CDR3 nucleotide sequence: TGTGCCAGTAGTATAAGGGGAGAATACACTGAAGCTTTCTTT. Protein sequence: CASSIRGEYTEAFF.

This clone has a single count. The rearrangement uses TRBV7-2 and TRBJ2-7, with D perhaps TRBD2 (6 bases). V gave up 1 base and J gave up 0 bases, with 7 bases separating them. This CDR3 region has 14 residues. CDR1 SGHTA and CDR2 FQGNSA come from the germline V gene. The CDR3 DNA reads TGTGCCAGCAGCTTAGGCGGGACCTCCTACGAGCAGTACTTC. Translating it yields CASSLGGTSYEQYF.

The DNA for the CDR3 is TGCGCCAGCAGCGACTCCTACGAGCAGTACTTC. This translates into CASSDSYEQYF. V usage is TRBV5-1 and J usage is TRBJ2-7; D is undetermined. The CDR3 runs to 11 residues. Germline loops: CDR1 SGHRS, CDR2 YFSETQ. V was trimmed by 4 bases and J by 0 bases, leaving 2 bases between them. Using reference TRBV5-1 and TRBJ2-7 for the parts outside the CDR3, the full variable domain is KAGVTQTPRYLIKTRGQQVTLSCSPISGHRSVSWYQQTPGQGLQFLFEYFSETQRNKGNFPGRFSGRQFSNSRSEMNVSTLELGDSALYLCASSDSYEQYFGPGTRLTVT.

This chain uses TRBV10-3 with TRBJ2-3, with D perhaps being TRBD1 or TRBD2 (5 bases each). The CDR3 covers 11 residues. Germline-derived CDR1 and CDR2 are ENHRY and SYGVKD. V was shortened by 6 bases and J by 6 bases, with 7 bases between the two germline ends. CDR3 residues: CAIRGVDTQYF. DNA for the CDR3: TGTGCCATCAGGGGGGTGGATACGCAGTATTTT.

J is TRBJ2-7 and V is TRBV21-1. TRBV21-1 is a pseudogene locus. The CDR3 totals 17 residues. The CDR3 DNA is TGTGCCAGCAGCAAAGGCAGGGAGACCTCCTTATCCTACGAGCAGTACTTC. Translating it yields CASSKGRETSLSYEQYF.

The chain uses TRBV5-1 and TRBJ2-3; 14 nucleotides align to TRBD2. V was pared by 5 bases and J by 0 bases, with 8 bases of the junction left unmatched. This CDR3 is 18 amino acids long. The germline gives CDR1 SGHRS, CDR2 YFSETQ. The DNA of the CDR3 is TGCGCCAGCAGACCCGGACTAGCGGGGGGTTCTAGCACAGATACGCAGTATTTT. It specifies CASRPGLAGGSSTDTQYF.

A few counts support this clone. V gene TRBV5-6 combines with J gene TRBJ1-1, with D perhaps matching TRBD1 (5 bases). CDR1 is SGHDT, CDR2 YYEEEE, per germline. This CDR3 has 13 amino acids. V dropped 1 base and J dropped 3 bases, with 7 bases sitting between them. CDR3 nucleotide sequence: TGTGCCAGCAGCTTGAGACAGCACACTGAAGCTTTCTTT. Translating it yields CASSLRQHTEAFF.